Sequencing of this T cell receptor (beta chain) was carried out in a study of blood T cells in healthy people across ages. Looking at the study overall: With template switching, about one barcoded beta molecule was captured per two T cells.

A second PCR, run for roughly 7 to 11 cycles, used a sample-barcoded 5' primer plus a J-beta primer mix. TCRdb re-analysed the 5' RACE reads in MiXCR, keeping a single row per CDR3 protein. The data contain approximately 800,000 distinct CDR3 sequences, 62% of them singletons. The CDR3 has 15 amino acids. Germline V gives CDR1 DFQATT, CDR2 SNEGSKA (reference sequence). V was clipped by 7 bases and J by 2 bases, with 18 bases between them. This TCR derives from a man aged 25-45 years in good health. Sequencing was carried out using blood. This chain joins TRBV20-1 and TRBJ2-1; no definite D call. This CDR3 is CSVDPIGSPYNEQFF. CDR3 nucleotides: TGCAGTGTTGACCCAATCGGTAGTCCCTACAATGAGCAGTTCTTC.